One sample yielded the 13 T cell receptor beta chains listed below, sequenced in a study of blood T cell repertoires in COVID-19. Method: immunoSEQ multiplex PCR; TCRdb's copy keeps in-frame clones and lacks some. Counted here are 150,000 to 200,000 clones, roughly 90% occurring once; the ten biggest clones make up over 15%. Material for sequencing was peripheral blood. These TCRs come from a man in his 60s with active or convalescent COVID-19.

V gene TRBV7-9 combines with J gene TRBJ1-1; 8 nucleotides match TRBD1. Trimming at V came to 3 bases and at J to 5 bases, leaving 5 bases not matched to a gene. Germline V lookup: CDR1 SEHNR, CDR2 FQNEAQ (reference sequence). CDR3 length: 14 residues. The chain's CDR3 is CASSFQGASTEAFF. The CDR3 DNA reads TGTGCCAGCAGCTTTCAGGGGGCCTCTACTGAAGCTTTCTTT.

The gene calls are TRBV10-2 and TRBJ1-2; a weak D match, TRBD1 (5 bases). Per the germline V gene, CDR1 is WSHSY and CDR2 is SAAADI. The CDR3 totals 14 residues. V was cut by 0 bases and J by 5 bases, with 10 bases left in between. CDR3 nucleotides: TGCGCCAGCAGTGAGTCAACGGGGGGTTATGGCTACACCTTC. It codes for CASSESTGGYGYTF.

The V call is TRBV11-2, the J call TRBJ1-1; D gene uncertain. This CDR3 is built from 13 residues. V was shortened by 7 bases and J by 1 base, with 10 bases between the two germline ends. Germline V CDR1 and CDR2: SGHAT, FQNNGV. Here the CDR3 reads CASKLSPNTEAFF. DNA of the CDR3: TGTGCCAGCAAACTGAGCCCGAACACTGAAGCTTTCTTT. The entire variable domain, with the rest obtained from reference TRBV11-2 and TRBJ1-1, is as follows: EAGVAQSPRYKIIEKRQSVAFWCNPISGHATLYWYQQILGQGPKLLIQFQNNGVVDDSQLPKDRFSAERLKGVDSTLKIQPAKLEDSAVYLCASKLSPNTEAFFGQGTRLTVV.

The V call is TRBV6-6, the J call TRBJ1-6, with D possibly TRBD1 on 5 matching bases. CDR1 is MNHNY and CDR2 is SVGAGI in the germline V gene (reference sequence). The CDR3 is 14 residues long. The ends were cut back, 0 bases at V and 14 bases at J, with 14 bases in the middle. The DNA of the CDR3 is TGTGCCAGCAGTTACTCGGACGGCCCGGGGGCCCTCCACTTT. Translation gives CASSYSDGPGALHF.

This chain connects TRBV11-2 to TRBJ1-6, with 7 bases aligning to TRBD1. J was trimmed by 3 bases and V by 0 bases; bases with no gene match: 8. Germline V lookup: CDR1 SGHAT, CDR2 FQNNGV. The CDR3 runs 18 residues. CDR3 region: CASSLDRRGGFYNSPLHF. CDR3 in DNA: TGTGCCAGCAGCTTAGATAGACGAGGGGGCTTCTATAATTCACCCCTCCACTTT. Together with reference TRBV11-2 and TRBJ1-6, the CDR3 gives the full variable domain: EAGVAQSPRYKIIEKRQSVAFWCNPISGHATLYWYQQILGQGPKLLIQFQNNGVVDDSQLPKDRFSAERLKGVDSTLKIQPAKLEDSAVYLCASSLDRRGGFYNSPLHFGNGTRLTVT.

The chain has TRBV10-3 and TRBJ1-2; D not certain. This CDR3 contains 15 residues. The ends were cut back, 0 bases at V and 3 bases at J, with 11 bases in the middle. The V gene's germline CDR1 is ENHRY and CDR2 SYGVKD. CDR3 loop: CAISESYGTYYGYTF. CDR3 bases: TGTGCCATCAGTGAGTCGTATGGCACGTACTATGGCTACACCTTC.

V is TRBV25-1 and J is TRBJ2-2, with D uncertain. Trimming left V 7 bases short and J 8 bases short, with 11 bases between. CDR1 MGHDK and CDR2 SYGVNS come from the germline V gene. The CDR3 sequence is 12 residues long. The CDR3 DNA follows: TGTGCCAGCAATTTTATGAGGGGGGAGCTGTTTTTT. Translating gives CASNFMRGELFF.

The V call is TRBV12-3 or TRBV12-4, the J call TRBJ1-1; D gene unclear. This CDR3 is 13 amino acids long. V lost 8 bases and J 0 bases, leaving 10 bases between the germline ends. DNA for the CDR3: TGTGCCAGCGAGAGGGAGGTGAACACTGAAGCTTTCTTT. It yields the protein CASEREVNTEAFF.

This clone showed up just a few times. The chain links TRBV14 to TRBJ2-5; weak D call: TRBD2 (6 bases). The CDR3 consists of 15 residues. Germline lookup yields CDR1 SGHDN and CDR2 FVKESK. V lost 0 bases to trimming and J lost 4 bases, with 12 bases between them. CDR3 DNA: TGTGCCAGCAGCCAAGAATTAGGAGCGGGAGAGACCCAGTACTTC. This sequence encodes CASSQELGAGETQYF.

V usage is TRBV13 and J usage is TRBJ1-3, with TRBD1 matching 8 bases. V gave up 5 bases and J gave up 2 bases; unmatched junction bases: 2. Germline V CDR1 and CDR2: PRHDT, FYEKMQ (reference sequence). This CDR3 is built from 14 residues. The CDR3 sequence is CASSDRGPGNTIYF. The CDR3 DNA follows: TGTGCCAGCAGCGACAGGGGACCTGGAAACACCATATATTTT. The complete variable domain, with remaining parts taken from reference TRBV13 and TRBJ1-3, reads AAGVIQSPRHLIKEKRETATLKCYPIPRHDTVYWYQQGPGQDPQFLISFYEKMQSDKGSIPDRFSAQQFSDYHSELNMSSLELGDSALYFCASSDRGPGNTIYFGEGSWLTVV.

The CDR3 DNA follows: TGTGCCAGCAGTGCACAGGGCTTCGGCTATGGCTACACCTTC. Translating gives CASSAQGFGYGYTF. This chain links TRBV27 with TRBJ1-2; D might be TRBD1 (6 bases). Germline V lookup: CDR1 MNHEY, CDR2 SMNVEV (reference sequence). This CDR3 contains 14 residues. V was shortened by 5 bases and J by 4 bases, with 14 bases between the two germline ends.

This chain connects TRBV7-2 to TRBJ2-3, with TRBD2 matching 8 bases. This CDR3 is built from 16 residues. The V gene end was trimmed by 4 bases and the J gene end by 0 bases; junction bases not matched to a gene: 6. Per germline, CDR1 SGHTA and CDR2 FQGNSA. CDR3 sequence: CASSWRGAPSTDTQYF. The CDR3 nucleotides are TGTGCCAGCAGCTGGCGGGGGGCCCCTAGCACAGATACGCAGTATTTT.

The V and J genes are TRBV4-2 and TRBJ1-2; D is ambiguous. There are 12 residues in the CDR3. Trimming stripped 0 bases from V and 5 bases from J, with 4 bases between. Germline V gene sequence: CDR1 LGHNA, CDR2 YNFKEQ. CDR3 loop: CASSQDPYGYTF. CDR3 DNA sequence: TGTGCCAGCAGCCAAGATCCGTATGGCTACACCTTC.